The rows below give T cell receptor beta chains drawn from one sample of a study of T cells in Graves' hyperthyroidism and ophthalmopathy. TCRdb fed the multiplex PCR reads into MiXCR, producing one record per CDR3 protein. The sample lists fewer than 450,000 distinct CDR3 sequences; roughly 20% were seen once. The sample was blood. These receptors all come from a man aged 18 to 29 with Graves' ophthalmopathy. Both conserved end residues are part of each CDR3. A D gene is named only where the DNA matches it firmly. A clone size is listed for some rows: how often the clone was seen (once, few, many), or a class if it is expanded.

abundance | j_gene | d_gene | v_gene | CDR3nt | CDR3aa
many | TRBJ1-1 | . | TRBV7-9 | TGTGCCAGCAGCTTAGGTGTTGGCGGGGCTGGAGGAGCTTTCTTT | CASSLGVGGAGGAFF
few | TRBJ2-7 | TRBD2 | TRBV5-1 | TGCGCCAGCAGCATGACCGCGGGGGGCTCCTACGAGCAGTACTTC | CASSMTAGGSYEQYF
few | TRBJ2-7 | TRBD2 | TRBV11-2 | TGTGCCAGCAACCGGAGCGGGAGTTCCTCCTACGAGCAGTACTTC | CASNRSGSSSYEQYF
few | TRBJ1-5 | . | TRBV4-1 | TGCGCCAGCAGCCAAGCGGGGCAACGTCAGCCCCAGCATTTT | CASSQAGQRQPQHF
few | TRBJ2-4 | . | TRBV12-5 | TGTGCTAGTGGTCGGAGACTAGCCAAAAACATTCAGTACTTC | CASGRRLAKNIQYF
many | TRBJ1-1 | . | TRBV6-5 | TGTGCCAGCAGTTACTCGATAGGGGCGAACACTGAAGCTTTCTTT | CASSYSIGANTEAFF
. | TRBJ2-7 | TRBD2 | TRBV9 | TGTGCCAGCAGCCCCCCGCGGAATAGCGGGGGGGACTACGAGCAGTACTTC | CASSPPRNSGGDYEQYF
few | TRBJ2-1 | TRBD2 | TRBV27 | TGTGCCAGCAGTTTATTGCGGGGGGGCATCTACAATGAGCAGTTCTTC | CASSLLRGGIYNEQFF
many | TRBJ2-7 | . | TRBV29-1 | TGCAGCGTTGCAAGGACAACAAACTACGAGCAGTACTTC | CSVARTTNYEQYF
many | TRBJ2-3 | TRBD1 | TRBV11-2 | TGTGCCAGCAGCTCAGACAGGGGGGGATTACCAGATACGCAGTATTTT | CASSSDRGGLPDTQYF
. | TRBJ2-1 | . | TRBV12-3/TRBV12-4 | TGTGCCAGCAGTGACCGGGCGCTCTCCTACAATGAGCAGTTCTTC | CASSDRALSYNEQFF
many | TRBJ2-1 | TRBD2 | TRBV2 | TGTGCCAGCACCAGAGAGCTAGCGGGGGGGCCTTACTCCTACAATGAGCAGTTCTTC | CASTRELAGGPYSYNEQFF
. | TRBJ2-3 | TRBD1 | TRBV7-2 | TGTGCCAGCAGCTACCGGGTGATGACAGGGGGCATGGATACGCAGTATTTT | CASSYRVMTGGMDTQYF
. | TRBJ2-7 | . | TRBV14 | TGTGCCAGCAGCCCACCAGGGTTTAGGGAGCAGTACTTC | CASSPPGFREQYF
. | TRBJ1-3 | . | TRBV7-8 | TGTGCCAGCACCCCTCTTGAGATTGGCTCTGGAAACACCATATATTTT | CASTPLEIGSGNTIYF
many | TRBJ1-1 | . | TRBV6-1 | TGTGCCAGCAGTTTACAGACTGGCACTGAAGCTTTCTTT | CASSLQTGTEAFF